The rows below give T cell receptor beta chains drawn from one sample of a study of post-analysis software for immune sequencing data. TCRdb redid the calling of the PCR reads with MiXCR, one entry per CDR3 protein. Altogether more than 500,000 distinct CDR3 sequences are present, approximately 34% being singletons, with the ten largest covering around 6.1%. Sequencing was done on a sample of blood. The receptors come from a girl aged 2-17 years with multiple sclerosis. CDR3s include the opening cysteine and the closing phenylalanine or tryptophan. D genes are given only for firm matches. Size is omitted from some rows. Given values are once, few, many or a class for expanded clones.

CDR3: CASSRAGTGGGDTQYF; DNA: TGCGCCAGCAGCCGCGCCGGGACAGGGGGAGGGGATACGCAGTATTTT; V: TRBV4-1; J: TRBJ2-3; size: few; D: TRBD1
CDR3: CSAGDDGSWSNQPQHF; DNA: TGCAGTGCGGGAGACGACGGATCGTGGAGCAATCAGCCCCAGCATTTT; V: TRBV20-1; J: TRBJ1-5; size: once; D: NA
CDR3: CASSRPGTASTDTQYF; DNA: TGCGCCAGCAGCCGCCCGGGGACAGCTAGCACAGATACGCAGTATTTT; V: TRBV5-1; J: TRBJ2-3; size: few; D: TRBD1
CDR3: CASGAAGGEQYF; DNA: TGCGCCAGCGGGGCGGCAGGCGGCGAGCAGTACTTC; V: TRBV5-1; J: TRBJ2-7; size: NA; D: NA
CDR3: CASSSSPSGGAGELFF; DNA: TGTGCCAGCAGTTCGTCACCCAGCGGGGGGGCCGGGGAGCTGTTTTTT; V: TRBV6-5; J: TRBJ2-2; size: NA; D: TRBD2
CDR3: CSVGLARETQYF; DNA: TGCAGCGTAGGACTAGCGCGAGAGACCCAGTACTTC; V: TRBV29-1; J: TRBJ2-5; size: NA; D: TRBD2
CDR3: CASSWDRETNIQYF; DNA: TGTGCCAGCAGTTGGGACAGGGAGACAAACATTCAGTACTTC; V: TRBV6-6; J: TRBJ2-4; size: NA; D: TRBD1
CDR3: CASSLHQGGGYTF; DNA: TGTGCCAGCAGCTTACATCAGGGGGGTGGCTACACCTTC; V: TRBV7-2; J: TRBJ1-2; size: few; D: TRBD1
CDR3: CASSSPASGGSDTQYF; DNA: TGTGCCAGCAGTTCCCCCGCTTCCGGGGGGTCAGATACGCAGTATTTT; V: TRBV27; J: TRBJ2-3; size: NA; D: TRBD2
CDR3: CASSPPPGGNTIYF; DNA: TGTGCCAGCAGCCCCCCTCCGGGTGGAAACACCATATATTTT; V: TRBV7-9; J: TRBJ1-3; size: NA; D: NA
CDR3: CASSLGGRGQETRYF; DNA: TGTGCCAGCAGCTTGGGGGGCAGGGGCCAAGAGACCCGGTACTTC; V: TRBV5-6; J: TRBJ2-5; size: NA; D: NA
CDR3: CASRNTGGSNQPQHF; DNA: TGTGCCAGCAGGAACACAGGGGGTAGCAATCAGCCCCAGCATTTT; V: TRBV2; J: TRBJ1-5; size: NA; D: TRBD1
CDR3: CASSYDTGSGYTF; DNA: TGTGCCAGCAGTTACGATACAGGTTCTGGCTACACCTTC; V: TRBV6-5; J: TRBJ1-2; size: NA; D: NA
CDR3: CASSPSYTEAFF; DNA: TGTGCCAGCAGCCCCAGCTATACTGAAGCTTTCTTT; V: TRBV7-9; J: TRBJ1-1; size: NA; D: NA
CDR3: CASSPTARVNYGYTF; DNA: TGTGCCAGCAGTCCGACCGCCAGGGTTAACTATGGCTACACCTTC; V: TRBV7-9; J: TRBJ1-2; size: NA; D: NA
CDR3: CASSPLRGITLQETQYF; DNA: TGTGCCAGCTCACCCTTGCGAGGGATCACCCTTCAAGAGACCCAGTACTTC; V: TRBV18; J: TRBJ2-5; size: few; D: NA
CDR3: CSAIPGQGSGDTQYF; DNA: TGCAGTGCTATACCGGGACAGGGGTCGGGAGATACGCAGTATTTT; V: TRBV20-1; J: TRBJ2-3; size: NA; D: TRBD1
CDR3: CSARPTGTGLGYTF; DNA: TGCAGTGCTAGACCCACCGGGACAGGCTTAGGCTACACCTTC; V: TRBV20-1; J: TRBJ1-2; size: NA; D: TRBD1
CDR3: CASSEPTGGGDGYTF; DNA: TGCGCCAGCAGCGAACCAACAGGGGGCGGAGATGGCTACACCTTC; V: TRBV5-1; J: TRBJ1-2; size: NA; D: TRBD1
CDR3: CASSAGTELYQETQYF; DNA: TGTGCCAGCAGTGCCGGGACAGAGCTATACCAAGAGACCCAGTACTTC; V: TRBV6-2/TRBV6-3; J: TRBJ2-5; size: NA; D: TRBD1
CDR3: CASNYRGYDPYEQYF; DNA: TGTGCCAGCAATTATAGGGGTTATGACCCCTACGAGCAGTACTTC; V: TRBV5-5; J: TRBJ2-7; size: few; D: NA
CDR3: CASSKEVLSLGKEYTEAFF; DNA: TGTGCCAGCAGCAAAGAGGTCTTATCTCTGGGCAAGGAATACACTGAAGCTTTCTTT; V: TRBV21-1; J: TRBJ1-1; size: NA; D: NA
CDR3: CSVFFSGTYNEQFF; DNA: TGCAGTGTTTTTTTTTCTGGTACATACAATGAGCAGTTCTTC; V: TRBV20-1; J: TRBJ2-1; size: NA; D: NA
CDR3: CASSYGTAGGELFF; DNA: TGTGCTAGCAGCTACGGGACAGCTGGCGGGGAGCTGTTTTTT; V: TRBV7-7; J: TRBJ2-2; size: NA; D: TRBD1
CDR3: CGARVQAKEQYF; DNA: TGCGGTGCTAGGGTCCAGGCCAAAGAGCAGTACTTC; V: TRBV20-1; J: TRBJ2-7; size: NA; D: NA
CDR3: CAISENVGSIGLFQETQYF; DNA: TGTGCCATCAGTGAGAATGTGGGCTCTATCGGACTGTTTCAAGAGACCCAGTACTTC; V: TRBV10-3; J: TRBJ2-5; size: few; D: NA
CDR3: CASSSGLNLEQYF; DNA: TGTGCCAGCAGTTCGGGCCTCAACCTGGAGCAGTACTTC; V: TRBV27; J: TRBJ2-5; size: few; D: NA
CDR3: CASSATGGTYNSPLHF; DNA: TGTGCCAGCAGTGCAACAGGGGGAACCTATAATTCACCCCTCCACTTT; V: TRBV25-1; J: TRBJ1-6; size: NA; D: TRBD1
CDR3: CASSDGISNQPQHF; DNA: TGCGCCAGCAGTGACGGCATCAGCAATCAGCCCCAGCATTTT; V: TRBV10-2; J: TRBJ1-5; size: NA; D: NA
CDR3: CASSPWGGANVLTF; DNA: TGTGCCAGCAGTCCCTGGGGAGGGGCCAACGTCCTGACTTTC; V: TRBV6-6; J: TRBJ2-6; size: NA; D: NA
CDR3: CASSLAFNRGGYTF; DNA: TGTGCCAGCAGCTTAGCTTTCAACCGGGGAGGCTACACCTTC; V: TRBV11-2; J: TRBJ1-2; size: few; D: NA
CDR3: CASTVANEQFF; DNA: TGTGCCAGCACGGTAGCCAATGAGCAGTTCTTC; V: TRBV6-2/TRBV6-3; J: TRBJ2-1; size: few; D: NA
CDR3: CATGLPGLADNEQFF; DNA: TGTGCCACCGGACTCCCGGGACTAGCGGACAATGAGCAGTTCTTC; V: TRBV15; J: TRBJ2-1; size: few; D: TRBD2
CDR3: CASSLLRGGTDTQYF; DNA: TGTGCCAGCAGCTTATTACGGGGGGGCACGGATACGCAGTATTTT; V: TRBV7-9; J: TRBJ2-3; size: NA; D: TRBD2
CDR3: CASTPNTEAFF; DNA: TGTGCCAGCACACCGAACACTGAAGCTTTCTTT; V: TRBV12-3/TRBV12-4; J: TRBJ1-1; size: few; D: NA
CDR3: CASRATGGDTQYF; DNA: TGTGCCAGCAGGGCTACGGGGGGGGATACGCAGTATTTT; V: TRBV12-3/TRBV12-4; J: TRBJ2-3; size: NA; D: TRBD2
CDR3: CSAHPRGAEQPQHF; DNA: TGCAGTGCCCACCCTAGGGGGGCCGAACAGCCCCAGCATTTT; V: TRBV20-1; J: TRBJ1-5; size: NA; D: NA
CDR3: CASTRTGNSPLHF; DNA: TGTGCCAGCACACGGACAGGGAATTCACCCCTCCACTTT; V: TRBV3-1; J: TRBJ1-6; size: NA; D: TRBD1
CDR3: CASNFRTSGGRGTDTQYF; DNA: TGTGCCAGCAATTTCCGGACTAGCGGGGGGCGAGGCACAGATACGCAGTATTTT; V: TRBV6-5; J: TRBJ2-3; size: NA; D: TRBD2
CDR3: CATSDSLAYYGYTF; DNA: TGTGCCACCAGTGATTCCCTAGCCTATTATGGCTACACCTTC; V: TRBV24-1; J: TRBJ1-2; size: NA; D: NA
CDR3: CSLWNTEAFF; DNA: TGCAGCTTGTGGAACACTGAAGCTTTCTTT; V: TRBV29-1; J: TRBJ1-1; size: NA; D: NA
CDR3: CASSLYSTDTQYF; DNA: TGTGCCAGCAGCTTATATAGCACAGATACGCAGTATTTT; V: TRBV7-2; J: TRBJ2-3; size: many; D: NA
CDR3: CASSLRGGTNEKLFF; DNA: TGTGCCAGCAGTTTGAGGGGCGGGACTAATGAAAAACTGTTTTTT; V: TRBV12-3/TRBV12-4; J: TRBJ1-4; size: NA; D: NA
CDR3: CSVGGTGYGYTF; DNA: TGCAGCGTTGGGGGGACAGGGTATGGCTACACCTTC; V: TRBV29-1; J: TRBJ1-2; size: NA; D: TRBD1
CDR3: CASSQTGQGAGGYTF; DNA: TGTGCCAGCAGCCAGACCGGACAGGGGGCAGGTGGCTACACCTTC; V: TRBV4-2; J: TRBJ1-2; size: NA; D: TRBD1
CDR3: CASSYLGRSYGYTF; DNA: TGTGCCAGCAGTTACTTGGGACGATCCTATGGCTACACCTTC; V: TRBV6-2/TRBV6-3; J: TRBJ1-2; size: NA; D: NA
CDR3: CASSYAGHRDTEAFF; DNA: TGTGCCAGCAGTTACGCCGGCCACCGGGACACTGAAGCTTTCTTT; V: TRBV6-5; J: TRBJ1-1; size: few; D: NA
CDR3: CASPLWGFKGNQPQHF; DNA: TGTGCCAGCCCCTTATGGGGGTTCAAAGGCAATCAGCCCCAGCATTTT; V: TRBV6-5; J: TRBJ1-5; size: few; D: NA
CDR3: CASSPPDGLNTGELFF; DNA: TGTGCCAGCTCACCACCGGACGGCCTGAACACCGGGGAGCTGTTTTTT; V: TRBV18; J: TRBJ2-2; size: NA; D: NA
CDR3: CASSTVSASYEQYF; DNA: TGTGCCAGCAGCACAGTGTCCGCCTCCTACGAGCAGTACTTC; V: TRBV6-5; J: TRBJ2-7; size: NA; D: NA
CDR3: CSASDRGEETQYF; DNA: TGCAGTGCTTCCGACAGGGGAGAGGAGACCCAGTACTTC; V: TRBV20-1; J: TRBJ2-5; size: NA; D: TRBD1
CDR3: CASSTGAGGNSPLHF; DNA: TGCGCCAGCAGCACCGGGGCCGGTGGGAATTCACCCCTCCACTTT; V: TRBV5-1; J: TRBJ1-6; size: NA; D: NA
CDR3: CSAPSRDSILLREQYF; DNA: TGCAGTGCTCCCAGCCGGGACAGCATCCTCCTCCGCGAGCAGTACTTC; V: TRBV20-1; J: TRBJ2-7; size: few; D: TRBD1